This TCR beta chain was obtained from a study of radiotherapy plus CTLA-4 blockade in lung cancer. A few counts support this clone. Trimming pared 1 base from V and 2 bases from J, leaving 8 bases between. The CDR3 runs to 14 residues. Germline V gives CDR1 KGHSH, CDR2 LQKENI. Chemo-refractory metastatic non-small-cell lung cancer patients underwent focal radiation alongside CTLA-4 blockade with ipilimumab. Sequencing used immunoSEQ multiplex PCR; TCRdb keeps in-frame clones, though not all of them. Among tens of thousands of clones listed, around 78% were seen once. The sequenced sample was peripheral blood, obtained from a patient treated with radiotherapy plus ipilimumab. The receptor's source is a human donor with non-small cell lung cancer who had a partial response to radiotherapy plus ipilimumab. Some clones in this sample may be carry-over from other donors' samples. The chain has TRBV18 and TRBJ2-5; TRBD1 might be the D (5 bases). The CDR3 DNA follows: TGTGCCAGCTCACCACGGAACAGGCAAGAGACCCAGTACTTC. It encodes CASSPRNRQETQYF.